A selection of T cell receptor beta chains follows, all from one sample in a study of blood T cells in healthy people across ages. TCRdb re-called the 5' RACE reads through MiXCR, storing one row per CDR3 protein. The sample contains over a million distinct CDR3 sequences, approximately 25% of which appear only once. These same records also appear under a second study, on T cells of mothers and their children.

Input material: blood. These receptors all stem from a girl between 2 and 10 years old in good health. CDR3s include the opening cysteine and the closing phenylalanine or tryptophan. The D gene is left open where the match is weak. Clone size is given for some rows only: seen once, a few or many times, or a class if the clone is expanded.

d_gene: TRBD1; abundance: few; v_gene: TRBV7-2; j_gene: TRBJ1-2; CDR3nt: TGTGCCAGCAGGACAGGGGGCGGTGTCTATGGCTACACCTTC; CDR3aa: CASRTGGGVYGYTF
d_gene: TRBD2; abundance: few; v_gene: TRBV5-1; j_gene: TRBJ2-3; CDR3nt: TGCGCCACTATGAGCGGGAGGGCCGTCACAGATACGCAGTATTTT; CDR3aa: CATMSGRAVTDTQYF
d_gene: TRBD2; abundance: -; v_gene: TRBV9; j_gene: TRBJ2-1; CDR3nt: TGTGCCAGCAGCGTAGGGGGTAGCGGGACGTACAATGAGCAGTTCTTC; CDR3aa: CASSVGGSGTYNEQFF
d_gene: -; abundance: -; v_gene: TRBV20-1; j_gene: TRBJ2-3; CDR3nt: TGCAGTCAGGGTGCGGGTAGCACAGATACGCAGTATTTT; CDR3aa: CSQGAGSTDTQYF
d_gene: -; abundance: few; v_gene: TRBV6-4; j_gene: TRBJ2-6; CDR3nt: TGTGCCAGCGGGTCAGGGTTCGGGGCCAACGTCCTGACTTTC; CDR3aa: CASGSGFGANVLTF
d_gene: -; abundance: few; v_gene: TRBV21-1; j_gene: TRBJ2-6; CDR3nt: TGTGCCAGCAGCAAATGTGTGGGACAGATATCTGGGGCCAACGTCCTGACTTTC; CDR3aa: CASSKCVGQISGANVLTF
d_gene: -; abundance: few; v_gene: TRBV4-1; j_gene: TRBJ2-2; CDR3nt: TGCGCCAGCAGCCTACAATCCCGGGACATGGGCACCGGGGAGCTGTTTTTT; CDR3aa: CASSLQSRDMGTGELFF
d_gene: -; abundance: -; v_gene: TRBV7-2; j_gene: TRBJ2-5; CDR3nt: TGTGCCAGCGTTGGAGCCCAGAACCCCCTAGAGACCCAGTACTTC; CDR3aa: CASVGAQNPLETQYF
d_gene: -; abundance: -; v_gene: TRBV7-8; j_gene: TRBJ2-4; CDR3nt: TGTGCCAGCAGCCCCCTTCCGTTGGGAGGAGGAGACAAAAACATTCAGTACTTC; CDR3aa: CASSPLPLGGGDKNIQYF
d_gene: -; abundance: -; v_gene: TRBV27; j_gene: TRBJ2-7; CDR3nt: TGTGCCAGCAGTGTCGGAGCCGGTCACTCCTACGAGCAGCACTTC; CDR3aa: CASSVGAGHSYEQHF
d_gene: TRBD2; abundance: few; v_gene: TRBV2; j_gene: TRBJ2-1; CDR3nt: TGTGCCAGCTCTAAGCGGGACGGATCCTCCGGAGAGCAGTTCTTC; CDR3aa: CASSKRDGSSGEQFF
d_gene: TRBD2; abundance: -; v_gene: TRBV6-1; j_gene: TRBJ2-2; CDR3nt: TGTGCCAGCAGTCCCCGGGGGAGGGCCTCAGGGTCCGGGGAGCTGTTTTTT; CDR3aa: CASSPRGRASGSGELFF
d_gene: -; abundance: few; v_gene: TRBV29-1; j_gene: TRBJ2-3; CDR3nt: TGCAGCCTCGTGGGCTTCACAGATACGCAGTATTTT; CDR3aa: CSLVGFTDTQYF
d_gene: -; abundance: -; v_gene: TRBV19; j_gene: TRBJ1-5; CDR3nt: TGTGCCAGTAGAAGGCCTGAATATAGCAATCAGCCCCAGCATTTT; CDR3aa: CASRRPEYSNQPQHF
d_gene: -; abundance: -; v_gene: TRBV20-1; j_gene: TRBJ2-1; CDR3nt: TGCAGTGCCCATTGGGTGGGGAGGAATGAGCAGTTCTTC; CDR3aa: CSAHWVGRNEQFF
d_gene: -; abundance: few; v_gene: TRBV24-1; j_gene: TRBJ2-1; CDR3nt: TGTGCCACCAGTGATTTCCGGGGGTCCTCGAATGAGCAGTTCTTC; CDR3aa: CATSDFRGSSNEQFF
d_gene: -; abundance: -; v_gene: TRBV19; j_gene: TRBJ2-4; CDR3nt: TGTGCCAGTAGTACATCGCCTACAAGGGCCAAAAACATTCAGTACTTC; CDR3aa: CASSTSPTRAKNIQYF
d_gene: -; abundance: -; v_gene: TRBV7-8; j_gene: TRBJ2-1; CDR3nt: TGTGCCAGCACCCAAGGAGGGGTTTCCTACAATGAGCAGTTCTTC; CDR3aa: CASTQGGVSYNEQFF
d_gene: -; abundance: few; v_gene: TRBV10-1; j_gene: TRBJ2-5; CDR3nt: TGCGCCAGCAGTCCTGGACCCTTGCAAGAGACCCAGTACTTC; CDR3aa: CASSPGPLQETQYF